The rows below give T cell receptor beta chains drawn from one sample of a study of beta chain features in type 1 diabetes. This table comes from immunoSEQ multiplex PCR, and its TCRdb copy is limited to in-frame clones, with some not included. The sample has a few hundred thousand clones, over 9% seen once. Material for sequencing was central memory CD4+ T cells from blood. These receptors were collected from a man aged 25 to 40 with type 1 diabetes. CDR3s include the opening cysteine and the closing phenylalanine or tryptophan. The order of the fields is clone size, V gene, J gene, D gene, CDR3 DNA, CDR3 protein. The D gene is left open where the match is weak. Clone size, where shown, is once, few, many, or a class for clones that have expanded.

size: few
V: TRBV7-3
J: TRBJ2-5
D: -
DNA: TGTGCCAGCAGCTTAGGAGGGGAAGAGACCCAGTACTTC
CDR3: CASSLGGEETQYF

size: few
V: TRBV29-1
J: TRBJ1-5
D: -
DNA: TGCAGCGTTGATCCAGGGGGCAATCAGCCCCAGCATTTT
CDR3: CSVDPGGNQPQHF

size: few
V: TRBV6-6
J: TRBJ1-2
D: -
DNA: TGTGCCAGCAGTTACTCTTATGGGTCCCGCTACACCTTC
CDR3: CASSYSYGSRYTF

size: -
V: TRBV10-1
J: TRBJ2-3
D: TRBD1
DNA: TGCGCCAGCAGTGAGACAGCAGGGGGTAGCCCAGATACGCAGTATTTT
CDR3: CASSETAGGSPDTQYF

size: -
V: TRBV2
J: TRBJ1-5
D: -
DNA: TGTGCCAGCAGTGATAGAGGGGACCAGCCCCAGCATTTT
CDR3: CASSDRGDQPQHF

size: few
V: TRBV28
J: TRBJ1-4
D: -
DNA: TGTGCCAGCAGTTTGACCCAGGAAGTAGAAAAACTGTTTTTT
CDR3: CASSLTQEVEKLFF

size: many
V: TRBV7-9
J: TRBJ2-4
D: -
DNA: TGTGCCAGCAGCCCAGGGCGCGGCCAGAACATTCAGTACTTC
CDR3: CASSPGRGQNIQYF

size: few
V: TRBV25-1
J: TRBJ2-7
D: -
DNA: TGTGCCAGCAGTCCCAAGGCAAGTAGAGGGGTCTGGGCGGGCGAGCAGTACTTC
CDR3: CASSPKASRGVWAGEQYF

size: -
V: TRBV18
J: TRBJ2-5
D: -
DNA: TGTGCCAGCGCACCACGCCCCGTCCCGGAGACCCAGTACTTC
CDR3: CASAPRPVPETQYF

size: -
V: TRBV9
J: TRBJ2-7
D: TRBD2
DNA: TGTGCCAGCAGCGTAGTAGAAGCGGGAGGAGGAAACGAGCAGTACTTC
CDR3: CASSVVEAGGGNEQYF

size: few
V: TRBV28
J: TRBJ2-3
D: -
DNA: TGTGGGACTAGGGGGGAAGATACGCAGTATTTT
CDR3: CGTRGEDTQYF

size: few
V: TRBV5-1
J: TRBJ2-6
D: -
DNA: TGCGCCAGCAGCTCGACAGCGAGCTCTGGGGCCAACGTCCTGACTTTC
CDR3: CASSSTASSGANVLTF

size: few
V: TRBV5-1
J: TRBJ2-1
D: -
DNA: TGCGCCAGCAGCTTGAAAACGGGGGGCGAGAATGAGCAGTTCTTC
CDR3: CASSLKTGGENEQFF

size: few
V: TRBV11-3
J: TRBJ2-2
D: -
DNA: TGTGCCAGCAGCTTCGACAGAGACACCGGGGAGCTGTTTTTT
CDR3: CASSFDRDTGELFF

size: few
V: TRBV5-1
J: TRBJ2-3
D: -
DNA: TGCGCCAGCAGCCAGACAGATACGCAGTATTTT
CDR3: CASSQTDTQYF

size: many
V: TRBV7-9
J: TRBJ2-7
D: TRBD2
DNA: TGTGCCAGCAGTCTCCGGGAGGCGTTAGGGGAGTACTTC
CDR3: CASSLREALGEYF

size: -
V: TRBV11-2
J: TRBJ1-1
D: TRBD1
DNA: TGTGCCAGCAGCCCTATCGACAGGGGTAGCACTGAAGCTTTCTTT
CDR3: CASSPIDRGSTEAFF